This TCR beta chain was captured in a study of blood T cell repertoires in COVID-19. Study-wide background: The origin of the acute and convalescent COVID-19 samples was the United States, Italy and Spain. T cells, B-cell-depleted T cells, or PBMCs supplied cDNA or gDNA.

Under the authors' procedure: Quantification of nucleated cells was approximated via reference gene primer amplification. The method was immunoSEQ multiplex PCR; TCRdb's version includes in-frame clones alone and lacks a portion of them. V and J calls and clone size are given by that table; D and trimming were obtained from the DNA. This sample carries roughly 100,000 clones, around 92% of them seen once, and the ten largest clones take roughly 4.2%. This clone has just one count. CDR3 length equals 16 residues. V was cut by 2 bases and J by 4 bases, with 17 bases left in between. CDR1 and CDR2 from the germline V gene are MNHEY and SMNVEV (reference sequence).

The sequencing sample was made of peripheral blood. This clonotype was obtained from a man aged 18-30 years with acute or convalescent COVID-19. The chain employs TRBV27 and TRBJ1-2; a weak D match, TRBD1 (6 bases). CDR3 residues: CASSLRGTDGAYGYTF. DNA for the CDR3: TGTGCCAGCAGTTTAAGGGGGACCGACGGGGCCTATGGCTACACCTTC.